This TCR beta chain was sequenced during a study of CD8+ T cells in alopecia areata. This clone was counted between two and nine times. Genes and germline come from the mouse. The read ends 4 residues before the CDR3 terminus; that terminus is restored from the germline J gene. cDNA prepared by RNA extraction and subsequent reverse transcription served as the template for sequencing. Profiling relied on immunoSEQ multiplex PCR, and the TCRdb table lists in-frame clones only, not all of them. The sample was found to contain around 300,000 clones, and every one recurs. CD4, CD8alpha, NKG2D, NKG2ACE and other markers guided sorting of pooled cutaneous lymph node cells. The germline CDR1 and CDR2 sequences are FNHDT and SITEND (reference sequence). The CDR3 spans 15 residues. Germline trimming cut 4 bases from V and 2 bases from J; bases unmatched to any gene: 7.

Sequencing was carried out using CD4+ T cells sorted from a lymph node. The chain carries TRBV19 and TRBJ2-5, with 7 bases matching TRBD2. This TCR derives from a C3H/HeJ mouse with alopecia areata. This line is of MHC haplotype H2-k. The sequenced part of the CDR3 DNA is TGTGCCAGCAGTCCCCTCGGGGGGGGCCAAGAC. Translated, it gives CASSPLGGGQD. The complete CDR3 sequence is CASSPLGGGQDTQYF.